Below, 21 T cell receptor beta chains from the same sample are listed, as sequenced in a study of T cells in Graves' hyperthyroidism and ophthalmopathy. The investigators amplified TCR beta CDR3 regions from RNA transcripts. The TCR CDR3 was amplified in a first-round RT-PCR using the HTBI primer set. A single record per CDR3 protein comes from TCRdb applying MiXCR to the multiplex PCR reads. The sample holds around 800,000 distinct CDR3 sequences, 35% to 40% seen once. The specimen was blood. The receptor source for this set is a man between 18 and 35 years old with Graves' hyperthyroidism.

The chain links TRBV6-5 to TRBJ1-2; D is ambiguous. Germline loops: CDR1 MNHEY, CDR2 SVGAGI. The CDR3 covers 11 residues. V dropped 7 bases and J dropped 6 bases, with 9 bases sitting between them. This CDR3 reads CASTDGHGYTF. Here the CDR3 DNA reads TGTGCCAGCACCGACGGACATGGCTACACCTTC.

The chain joins TRBV9 to TRBJ1-1; TRBD1 matches at 7 bases. The CDR3 covers 15 residues. J was trimmed by 2 bases and V by 6 bases; bases with no gene match: 10. Germline CDR1 and CDR2: SGDLS and YYNGEE. CDR3 DNA: TGTGCCAGCAATACACCGGACAGGTTTAACACTGAAGCTTTCTTT. Translating it yields CASNTPDRFNTEAFF. Complete variable domain (other parts from reference TRBV9 and TRBJ1-1): DSGVTQTPKHLITATGQRVTLRCSPRSGDLSVYWYQQSLDQGLQFLIQYYNGEERAKGNILERFSAQQFPDLHSELNLSSLELGDSALYFCASNTPDRFNTEAFFGQGTRLTVV.

This clonotype has only a few counts. The V call is TRBV9, the J call TRBJ1-6; D not certain. CDR1 is SGDLS and CDR2 is YYNGEE in the germline V gene. This CDR3 spans 16 amino acids. Trimming stripped 4 bases from V and 0 bases from J, with 11 bases between. The CDR3: CASSPRWSSYNSPLHF. The CDR3 nucleotides read TGTGCCAGCAGCCCGCGATGGAGCTCCTATAATTCACCCCTCCACTTT.

The chain joins TRBV4-2 to TRBJ1-1; no clear D. Trimming shortened V by 0 bases and J by 10 bases, and 6 bases separated the two germline ends. The CDR3 runs 11 residues. Germline V gives CDR1 LGHNA, CDR2 YNFKEQ. The CDR3 sequence is CASSQEKAAFF. In DNA, the CDR3 is TGTGCCAGCAGCCAAGAAAAAGCAGCTTTCTTT.

This clonotype came up many times. CDR3 sequence: CASSRTGSGVQPQHF. The DNA of the CDR3 is TGCGCCAGCAGTCGGACAGGGTCGGGGGTTCAGCCCCAGCATTTT. This chain uses TRBV10-2 with TRBJ1-5, with 8 bases aligning to TRBD1. CDR3 size: 15 residues. Trimming at V came to 5 bases and at J to 6 bases, leaving 9 bases not matched to a gene. Germline V CDR1 and CDR2: WSHSY, SAAADI.

A few counts support this clonotype. This chain connects TRBV13 to TRBJ2-7, with 8 bases identical to TRBD2. Germline CDR1 is PRHDT and CDR2 is FYEKMQ (reference sequence). The CDR3 runs to 15 residues. V was pared by 6 bases and J by 5 bases, with 12 bases of the junction left unmatched. This CDR3 is CASSYSSSGSHEQYF. As DNA, the CDR3 is TGTGCCAGCAGTTACTCATCCAGCGGGAGCCACGAGCAGTACTTC.

This clonotype was recorded a few times. This chain joins TRBV10-3 and TRBJ2-5; D is unclear. Deletions cut 2 bases from V and 10 bases from J, with 8 bases between. In germline, CDR1 is ENHRY, CDR2 SYGVKD. This CDR3 is 11 amino acids long. CDR3 nucleotide sequence: TGTGCCATCAGTGAGGGGGTGGACCAGTACTTC. This translates into CAISEGVDQYF.

Notes on this clonotype: At one end the junction does not follow the germline gene, possibly because of a read error. The chain combines TRBV11-2 with TRBJ2-5; D is perhaps TRBD2 (6 bases). Germline loops: CDR1 SGHAT, CDR2 FQNNGV. CDR3 length equals 18 residues. The CDR3 region is CASSDTSREVLAQETQYF. The CDR3, as DNA: TGCGCCAGCAGCGATACTAGCAGGGAAGTACTGGCACAAGAGACCCAGTACTTC.

This clonotype occurred many times. The rearrangement uses TRBV10-2 and TRBJ1-6, with D perhaps TRBD1 (5 bases). Germline CDR1 is WSHSY and CDR2 is SAAADI. Trimming left V 5 bases short and J 3 bases short, with 11 bases between. The CDR3 covers 15 residues. This CDR3 is CASSSDTGYNSPLHF. The CDR3 DNA sequence: TGCGCCAGCAGTTCAGATACAGGCTATAATTCACCCCTCCACTTT.

This clonotype was picked up many times. V gene TRBV29-1 combines with J gene TRBJ2-7, with unresolved D. This CDR3 region has 13 residues. Per germline, CDR1 SQVTM and CDR2 ANQGSEA. V dropped 5 bases and J dropped 5 bases, with 16 bases sitting between them. CDR3 sequence reads: CSVNEHQSHEQYF. The CDR3 nucleotides are TGCAGCGTTAATGAACATCAATCCCACGAGCAGTACTTC.

As for this clonotype: This may be a read error: a much more frequent sequence differs by one nucleotide. The rearrangement uses TRBV7-9 and TRBJ1-1; D remains unclear. CDR1 and CDR2 (germline): SEHNR, FQNEAQ (reference sequence). The CDR3 is 15 amino acids. The CDR3 DNA sequence: TGTGCCAGCAGCTTAGACACCGGCCCGAACACTGGAGCTTTCTTT. Encoded protein: CASSLDTGPNTGAFF.

A single count supports this clonotype. The chain uses TRBV7-9 and TRBJ1-1; 7 bases line up with TRBD1. There are 15 residues in the CDR3. CDR1 is SEHNR, CDR2 FQNEAQ, per germline (reference sequence). With V trimmed by 5 bases and J by 1 base, 7 bases remained unmatched. The CDR3 region has the DNA TGTGCCAGCAGCCTAGGGGGCGCGGAGAACACTGAAGCTTTCTTT. Translation: CASSLGGAENTEAFF.

This clonotype was seen only a few times. The J gene is TRBJ1-1, the V gene TRBV5-1; D not resolved. CDR1 and CDR2 (germline): SGHRS, YFSETQ. CDR3 length equals 14 residues. Trimming left V 0 bases short and J 2 bases short, with 8 bases between. CDR3 amino acids: CASSLELRNTEAFF. CDR3 nucleotide sequence: TGCGCCAGCAGCTTGGAGTTGCGAAACACTGAAGCTTTCTTT.

V is TRBV10-3 and J is TRBJ1-2, with 8 nucleotides matching TRBD1. This CDR3 is built from 14 residues. V shed 6 bases and J 7 bases; nucleotides not matched to a gene: 10. CDR1 ENHRY and CDR2 SYGVKD come from the germline V gene. CDR3 in amino acids: CAISRGQGAGGYTF. DNA for the CDR3: TGTGCCATCAGCAGAGGGCAGGGGGCAGGTGGCTACACCTTC.

This clonotype was detected many times. This chain links TRBV25-1 with TRBJ1-2, with TRBD1 matching over 7 bases. The CDR3 consists of 14 residues. Germline values: CDR1 MGHDK, CDR2 SYGVNS. V gave up 4 bases and J gave up 7 bases; unmatched junction bases: 9. CDR3 nucleotide sequence: TGTGCCAGCAGTGCCGTAGACAGGGAGGTTGGCTACACCTTC. Translating gives CASSAVDREVGYTF.

The gene calls are TRBV29-1 and TRBJ1-2; 9 bases are a match to TRBD1. Germline V gives CDR1 SQVTM, CDR2 ANQGSEA. The CDR3 loop spans 13 amino acids. Germline trimming cut 5 bases from V and 6 bases from J; bases unmatched to any gene: 7. The CDR3: CSVTGTGTDGYTF. The CDR3 DNA sequence: TGCAGCGTTACCGGGACAGGGACTGATGGCTACACCTTC.

The chain carries TRBV20-1 and TRBJ1-1; D might be TRBD1 (6 bases). The germline V gene encodes CDR1 DFQATT and CDR2 SNEGSKA (reference sequence). V was cut by 2 bases and J by 3 bases, with 10 bases left in between. The CDR3 spans 13 residues. Here the CDR3 reads CSARQGWYTEAFF. CDR3 coding DNA: TGCAGTGCTAGACAGGGGTGGTACACTGAAGCTTTCTTT.

This clonotype was detected a few times. This chain uses TRBV6-5 with TRBJ1-3; D not resolved. The V gene's germline CDR1 is MNHEY and CDR2 SVGAGI. V was pared by 5 bases and J by 2 bases, with 16 bases between. The CDR3 covers 16 residues. The DNA for the CDR3 is TGTGCCAGCAGTGACCGGGTCTCACAACCTGGAAACACCATATATTTT. This gives the protein CASSDRVSQPGNTIYF.

The V and J genes are TRBV20-1 and TRBJ1-1; the D is unclear. V dropped 1 base and J dropped 7 bases, with 19 bases sitting between them. This CDR3 contains 15 residues. Germline lookup yields CDR1 DFQATT and CDR2 SNEGSKA (reference sequence). The CDR3 sequence: CSARGSGGGLLEAFF. The CDR3 region has the DNA TGCAGTGCTAGAGGTTCGGGTGGAGGGTTACTTGAAGCTTTCTTT.

This chain joins TRBV10-3 and TRBJ2-5; 7 bases agree with TRBD2. The germline V gene encodes CDR1 ENHRY and CDR2 SYGVKD. CDR3 size: 14 residues. Trimming removed 3 bases from V and 2 bases from J; junction bases left unmatched: 3. The CDR3 here is CAISDMGGQETQYF. CDR3 coding DNA: TGTGCCATCAGTGACATGGGAGGGCAAGAGACCCAGTACTTC.

This chain uses TRBV7-2 with TRBJ2-7; 8 bases fit TRBD1. This CDR3 is 15 amino acids long. Germline CDR1 is SGHTA and CDR2 is FQGNSA. V trimming: 5 bases; J trimming: 7 bases; junction bases outside the gene matches: 13. The CDR3 coding sequence is TGTGCCAGCAGCCCGTGGACAGGGAGAACAGATGAGCAGTACTTC. Protein: CASSPWTGRTDEQYF.